These 7 T cell receptor beta chains came from one sample sequenced in a study of T cell responses to AZD1222 COVID-19 vaccine. Libraries were prepared by immunoSEQ multiplex PCR; TCRdb keeps only in-frame clonotypes and omits some of them. The data hold around 130,000 clones, with 88% observed a single time. The sequenced sample was peripheral blood, obtained 28 days after the second AZD1222 dose. These receptors originate from an adult who received the AZD1222 COVID-19 vaccine.

V is TRBV7-9 and J is TRBJ2-1; tentative D call: TRBD1 (5 bases). CDR1 is SEHNR, CDR2 FQNEAQ, per germline (reference sequence). The CDR3 extends over 12 amino acids. V lost 1 base to trimming and J lost 15 bases, with 13 bases between them. CDR3 nucleotide sequence: TGTGCCAGCAGCTTAGAGGGGCCCTATCTGTTCTTC. Its translation is CASSLEGPYLFF.

The genes are TRBV2 and TRBJ2-2, with D possibly TRBD2 on 6 matching bases. The CDR3 contains 16 residues. Germline lookup yields CDR1 SNHLY and CDR2 FYNNEI. V was shortened by 4 bases and J by 3 bases, with 15 bases between the two germline ends. The CDR3 DNA reads TGTGCCAGCAGTGGAGGCGTTTGGGGGGACACCGGGGAGCTGTTTTTT. This encodes CASSGGVWGDTGELFF.

The CDR3 DNA is TGTGCCAGCACCGAGGGGCCGCGGGCTTTCTTT. Translating gives CASTEGPRAFF. This chain connects TRBV2 to TRBJ1-1; weak D call: TRBD1 (5 bases). The germline V gene encodes CDR1 SNHLY and CDR2 FYNNEI. V was pared by 7 bases and J by 11 bases, with 14 bases between. The CDR3 runs 11 residues.

Here the CDR3 DNA reads TGTGCCAGCATACTAGCGGGAGATTCCTACAATGAGCAGTTCTTC. Translated, it gives CASILAGDSYNEQFF. V usage is TRBV7-8 and J usage is TRBJ2-1; 11 nucleotides match TRBD2. The CDR3 is made up of 15 amino acids. Trimming took 7 bases from V and 1 from J; bases not matched to a gene: 3. Per germline, CDR1 SGHVS and CDR2 FQNEAQ.

The sample holds one count of this clone. The chain links TRBV7-9 to TRBJ1-2, with a possible D match to TRBD1 (6 bases). V was trimmed by 5 bases and J by 8 bases, leaving 18 bases between them. CDR1 is SEHNR, CDR2 FQNEAQ, per germline (reference sequence). There are 14 residues in the CDR3. CDR3 in amino acids: CASSPRGGPGGYTF. The CDR3 bases are TGTGCCAGCAGCCCGAGGGGGGGGCCCGGAGGCTACACCTTC.

CDR3 residues: CASSVSGGQGLYEQYF. CDR3 nucleotides: TGTGCCAGCAGCGTCAGTGGGGGACAGGGTTTGTACGAGCAGTACTTC. The chain recombines TRBV7-2 with TRBJ2-7; 9 positions agree with TRBD1. V was clipped by 5 bases and J by 4 bases; unmatched bases: 12. The CDR3 has 16 residues. Per germline, CDR1 SGHTA and CDR2 FQGNSA.

This CDR3 is CASTRTGQTGELFF. The DNA of the CDR3 is TGTGCCAGCACAAGGACAGGTCAAACCGGGGAGCTGTTTTTT. The genes are TRBV19 and TRBJ2-2; 7 bases line up with TRBD1. Germline V gives CDR1 LNHDA, CDR2 SQIVND (reference sequence). V was clipped by 9 bases and J by 5 bases; unmatched bases: 9. There are 14 residues in the CDR3. The variable domain in full, completed from reference TRBV19 and TRBJ2-2, reads DGGITQSPKYLFRKEGQNVTLSCEQNLNHDAMYWYRQDPGQGLRLIYYSQIVNDFQKGDIAEGYSVSREKKESFPLTVTSAQKNPTAFYLCASTRTGQTGELFFGEGSRLTVL.